Here is one T cell receptor (beta chain) with its context. Its antigen is as yet unknown. The data were obtained in a study of T cells in localized non-small cell lung cancer. Sequenced by immunoSEQ multiplex PCR; TCRdb stores in-frame clones only, minus some. Of about 1,000 clones listed, 25% to 30% are singletons. Study-wide results and limits: Compared with tumor, uninvolved adjacent lung displayed greater T cell clonality, ranking highest overall. Turning up in adjacent lung were a median around 58 of the top 100 tumor clones.

The TCR originated in a woman aged 40-69 years with stage III lung adenocarcinoma. The input for sequencing was normal lung tissue next to the tumor, taken before any cancer treatment.

The CDR3 sequence: CASSIGTGHGELFF. As DNA, the CDR3 is TGTGCCAGTAGTATAGGGACAGGGCACGGGGAGCTGTTTTTT. This chain uses TRBV19 with TRBJ2-2, with 8 nucleotides matching TRBD1. This CDR3 is 14 amino acids long. Germline V gives CDR1 LNHDA, CDR2 SQIVND (reference sequence). The J segment lost 7 bases and the V segment lost 1 base, leaving 2 bases of the junction unmatched.